These 9 T cell receptor beta chains were all obtained from the same sample, sequenced in a study of shared clonotypes between healthy human individuals. Sequenced by immunoSEQ multiplex PCR; TCRdb stores in-frame clones only, minus some. The sample holds over 850,000 clones, around 78% seen once. Specimen: memory CD4+ T cells from PBMCs. Subset noted: CD45RA-negative fraction. These receptors all stem from a man aged 18 to 30 in good health. Some clones in this sample may be carry-over from other donors' samples.

The chain uses TRBV5-1 and TRBJ1-2; D call uncertain. There are 13 residues in the CDR3. Germline V gene data show CDR1 as SGHRS and CDR2 as YFSETQ. V was pared by 0 bases and J by 5 bases, with 8 bases between. The CDR3 loop is CASSLGTFYGYTF. CDR3 DNA: TGCGCCAGCAGCTTGGGGACTTTTTATGGCTACACCTTC.

The genes are TRBV10-2 and TRBJ2-7; 7 nucleotides line up with TRBD2. The CDR3 length is 16 residues. CDR1 WSHSY and CDR2 SAAADI come from the germline V gene. V lost 0 bases and J lost 4; bases outside the gene matches: 9. CDR3 nucleotide sequence: TGCGCCAGCAGTGAGTCGTTTGGGGAGGGCCTGTACGAGCAGTACTTC. Translation gives CASSESFGEGLYEQYF.

The gene calls are TRBV4-3 and TRBJ2-7, with a possible D match to TRBD2 (6 bases). Deletions cut 4 bases from V and 6 bases from J, with 13 bases between. Germline V gene sequence: CDR1 LGHNA, CDR2 YSLEER. There are 13 residues in the CDR3. This chain's CDR3 is CASSLESGGEQYF. DNA of the CDR3: TGCGCCAGCAGCCTAGAGTCCGGGGGCGAGCAGTACTTC.

This clone occurred a few times. J is TRBJ2-1 and V is TRBV2; D call uncertain. The V end was cut by 8 bases, the J end by 9 bases, with 8 bases between. CDR1 SNHLY and CDR2 FYNNEI come from the germline V gene. The CDR3 is made up of 10 amino acids. CDR3 in DNA: TGTGCCAGCCGTATCGGTGAGCAGTTCTTC. It is translated as CASRIGEQFF.

This clone was detected ten times or more. The rearrangement joins TRBV28 to TRBJ2-1; 10 bases are a match to TRBD1. V gave up 10 bases and J gave up 3 bases; unmatched junction bases: 6. CDR3 size: 14 residues. CDR1 MDHEN and CDR2 SYDVKM come from the germline V gene. The CDR3 loop reads CAIQGDRGYNEQFF. The CDR3, as DNA: TGTGCCATTCAGGGGGACAGGGGCTACAATGAGCAGTTCTTC.

The rearrangement joins TRBV6-4 to TRBJ2-1; 9 bases are a match to TRBD2. CDR1 is MRHNA and CDR2 is SNTAGT in the germline V gene. Trimming at V came to 2 bases and at J to 0 bases, leaving 2 bases not matched to a gene. There are 16 residues in the CDR3. As DNA, the CDR3 is TGTGCCAGCAGTGACGGGCGGGGGGGCTCCTACAATGAGCAGTTCTTC. This encodes CASSDGRGGSYNEQFF.

The chain employs TRBV4-2 and TRBJ2-1, with 11 nucleotides matching TRBD2. Germline CDR1 reads LGHNA; CDR2 reads YNFKEQ. With 4 bases clipped from V and 3 bases from J, the junction kept 2 bases outside the gene matches. There are 15 residues in the CDR3. The CDR3 loop reads CASSLTSGVYNEQFF. The CDR3 DNA sequence: TGTGCCAGCAGCCTGACTAGCGGGGTCTACAATGAGCAGTTCTTC.

The CDR3 bases are TGTGCCAGCAGTCCGCAGACCGGGACTAGCGGGAGGGGCTATGAGCAGTTCTTC. This sequence encodes CASSPQTGTSGRGYEQFF. This chain joins TRBV28 and TRBJ2-1, with 16 nucleotides matching TRBD2. Germline V lookup: CDR1 MDHEN, CDR2 SYDVKM. This CDR3 is 18 amino acids long. The V segment lost 5 bases and the J segment 8 bases; nucleotides outside the gene matches: 12.

To note about this clone: The same CDR3 is also encoded by other DNA sequences in this sample. This rearrangement joins TRBV28 to TRBJ1-2; maybe TRBD1 (5 bases). CDR1 is MDHEN and CDR2 is SYDVKM in the germline V gene. CDR3 length equals 14 residues. Trimming took 4 bases from V and 5 from J, leaving 14 bases between them. The CDR3 loop reads CASSSGTDLYGYTF. The CDR3 coding sequence is TGTGCCAGCAGTTCCGGGACGGACCTATATGGCTACACCTTC.